This passage covers 19 T cell receptor beta chains from one sample sequenced in a study of T cells in severe cutaneous drug reactions. Carbamazepine had induced Stevens-Johnson syndrome or toxic epidermal necrolysis in the sequenced donors. Bulk and single-cell libraries used iRepertoire multiplex PCR with TCR subtype-specific primers. TCRdb re-called the multiplex PCR reads and catalogs CDR3 proteins one per entry, DNA excluded. The table lists 6,500 to 7,500 distinct CDR3 sequences, with less than 40% in the top ten. The sample taken for sequencing was cells from a skin blister. The receptor set was obtained from a human donor with toxic epidermal necrolysis, a severe cutaneous drug reaction.

The V call is TRBV6-1, the J call TRBJ2-1; without DNA, the TCRdb call of TRBD2 cannot be checked. Looked up from germline, CDR1 is MNHNS and CDR2 is SASEGT. This CDR3 is built from 15 residues. The CDR3 protein is CASSDSAGGDNEQFF.

V gene TRBV27 combines with J gene TRBJ1-5. The CDR3 has 16 residues. The germline gives CDR1 MNHEY, CDR2 SMNVEV (reference sequence). The CDR3 here is CASRRTWGWANQPQHF.

The chain combines TRBV10-3 with TRBJ2-3; without DNA, the TCRdb call of TRBD2 cannot be checked. This CDR3 is 14 amino acids long. CDR1 and CDR2 from the germline V gene are ENHRY and SYGVKD. CDR3 loop: CAIKASGRGDTQYF.

The V and J genes are TRBV4-1 and TRBJ2-3; TCRdb's assignment of TRBD2 cannot be checked, as there is no DNA. The CDR3 is made up of 17 amino acids. Germline V gives CDR1 MGHRA, CDR2 YSYEKL. The chain's CDR3 is CASSQVPRAGERDTQYF.

The rearrangement uses TRBV28 and TRBJ1-2. CDR3 size: 13 residues. The germline CDR1 and CDR2 sequences are MDHEN and SYDVKM. The CDR3 spells CASSLIAGDGYTF.

The gene calls are TRBV5-1 and TRBJ2-7; TCRdb designates TRBD1, a call that cannot be tested without DNA. Germline values: CDR1 SGHRS, CDR2 YFSETQ. CDR3 length: 14 residues. CDR3 residues: CASASGQGLYEQYF.

This clonotype is called medium-sized (0.01 to 0.1%) based on its frequency. V usage is TRBV12-3 or TRBV12-4 and J usage is TRBJ1-4. This CDR3 is built from 11 residues. The CDR3 loop reads CASSLGEKLFF.

The rearrangement uses TRBV20-1 and TRBJ1-2. Germline loops: CDR1 DFQATT, CDR2 SNEGSKA (reference sequence). CDR3 size: 14 residues. The CDR3 sequence: CSVTTTQGGEGYTF.

This chain uses TRBV28 with TRBJ2-7. Germline V gives CDR1 MDHEN, CDR2 SYDVKM. The CDR3 loop spans 13 amino acids. The CDR3 reads CASSRQVVHEQYF. Based on the CDR3 plus reference TRBV28 and TRBJ2-7, the full variable domain is DVKVTQSSRYLVKRTGEKVFLECVQDMDHENMFWYRQDPGLGLRLIYFSYDVKMKEKGDIPEGYSVSREKKERFSLILESASTNQTSMYLCASSRQVVHEQYFGPGTRLTVT.

The CDR3 is CASSLRQAGYEQYF. The chain employs TRBV7-2 and TRBJ2-7; TCRdb designates TRBD1, a call that cannot be tested without DNA. The CDR3 runs to 14 residues. From germline, CDR1 is SGHTA and CDR2 FQGNSA.

This chain joins TRBV30 and TRBJ2-1; TCRdb outputs TRBD2, but without DNA this stays unchecked. The CDR3 is 13 residues long. Germline CDR1 is GTSNPN and CDR2 is SVGIG (reference sequence). The CDR3 reads CAWRPRRDNEQFF.

The rearrangement links TRBV6-5 to TRBJ2-7; the D call of TRBD1 rests on TCRdb alone, since no DNA is present to check it. Germline CDR1 MNHEY, CDR2 SVGAGI. The CDR3 is made up of 17 amino acids. The chain's CDR3 is CASSYSEGTGGPYEQYF.

The rearrangement joins TRBV4-3 to TRBJ2-7. Germline V gene lookup returns CDR1 LGHNA and CDR2 YSLEER. The CDR3 runs 15 residues. The CDR3 is CASSQLKGDSYEQYF.

J is TRBJ2-7 and V is TRBV18. Germline CDR1 KGHSH, CDR2 LQKENI. This CDR3 spans 14 amino acids. The CDR3 sequence: CASSPGPTWYEQYF.

CDR3 in amino acids: CASSASGRNNEQFF. The rearrangement links TRBV2 to TRBJ2-1; TCRdb proposes TRBD2, but this gene call is untestable without DNA. The CDR3 has 14 amino acids. Per the germline V gene, CDR1 is SNHLY and CDR2 is FYNNEI.

The chain has TRBV4-3 and TRBJ1-1; TCRdb outputs TRBD1, but without DNA this stays unchecked. Germline V lookup: CDR1 LGHNA, CDR2 YSLEER. The CDR3 consists of 19 residues. CDR3 protein: CASSQTRSRGSPMNTEAFF.

Here the CDR3 reads CASSLMAVDTQYF. V usage is TRBV7-3 and J usage is TRBJ2-3. CDR1 is SGHTA and CDR2 is FQGTGA in the germline V gene. The CDR3 has 13 amino acids.

The rearrangement links TRBV7-9 to TRBJ2-5; the D gene TCRdb calls, TRBD1, cannot be checked with no DNA. The germline V gene has CDR1 SEHNR and CDR2 FQNEAQ (reference sequence). The CDR3 consists of 16 residues. The CDR3 is CASSLARQGGQETQYF.

The chain joins TRBV5-5 to TRBJ2-1. The CDR3 runs 15 residues. Germline V gene lookup returns CDR1 SGHKS and CDR2 YYEKEE (reference sequence). CDR3 sequence: CASSLRGPGYNEQFF.